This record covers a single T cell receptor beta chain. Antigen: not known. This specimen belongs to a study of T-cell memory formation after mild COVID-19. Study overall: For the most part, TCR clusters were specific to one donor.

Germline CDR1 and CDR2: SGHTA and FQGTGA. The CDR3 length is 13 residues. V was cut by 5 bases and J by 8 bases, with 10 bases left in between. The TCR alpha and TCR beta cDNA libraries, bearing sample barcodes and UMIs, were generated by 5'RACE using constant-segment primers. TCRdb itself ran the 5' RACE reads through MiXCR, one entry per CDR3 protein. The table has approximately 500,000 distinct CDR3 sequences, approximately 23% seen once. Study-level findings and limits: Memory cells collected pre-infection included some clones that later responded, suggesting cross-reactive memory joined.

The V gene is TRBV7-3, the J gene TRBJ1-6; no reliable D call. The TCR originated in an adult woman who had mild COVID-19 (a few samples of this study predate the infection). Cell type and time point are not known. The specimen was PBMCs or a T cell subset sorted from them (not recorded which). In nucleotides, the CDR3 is TGTGCCAGCAGCCGCACGGAGGATTCACCCCTCCACTTT. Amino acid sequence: CASSRTEDSPLHF.